The next 9 T cell receptor beta chains were all read from a single sample in a study of tumor-infiltrating lymphocytes in primary liver carcinoma. TCR beta cDNA was made from 500 ng total RNA with a constant-region primer. Sequencing libraries for TCR beta derived from three nested multiplex PCR rounds that used slightly modified ARM-PCR. Each of the first two PCR rounds ran nine to ten cycles with TRBV1-TRBV30 forward and C-beta reverse primers. TCRdb re-derived calls from the multiplex PCR reads in MiXCR, one entry per CDR3 protein. The table shows over 95,000 distinct CDR3 sequences, with roughly 69% occurring only once. From unsorted bulk tissue weighing about 20-32 mg, DNA and RNA were co-extracted. Sequenced sample: liver tumor tissue from sampling region 5. Subset specified: tumor region T5, tumor centre. The receptors come from a woman aged 55-70 years with primary liver carcinoma and hepatitis B virus infection.

For this clonotype: One end of the junction does not line up with germline, which may come from a read error. The chain is built from TRBV6-1 and TRBJ2-1, with a weak D call TRBD2 (5 bases). The CDR3 loop spans 14 amino acids. Germline V gives CDR1 MNHNS, CDR2 SASEGT. In DNA, the CDR3 is TGTGCCACCAGAGCTGTGGACTCCTACTATGAGCAGTTCTTC. It translates to CATRAVDSYYEQFF.

Comments on this clonotype: Its ends do not fully match the called genes, so a read error is possible. The rearrangement links TRBV6-6 to TRBJ2-7; 8 bases fit TRBD2. CDR1 and CDR2 from the germline V gene are MNHNY and SVGAGI (reference sequence). The CDR3 contains 14 residues. The CDR3 DNA follows: TGTGCCAACAGTAGCGGGACTAGGACCTACGTGCAGTACTTC. It encodes CANSSGTRTYVQYF.

A remark on this clonotype: One end of the junction does not line up with germline, which may come from a read error. V and J are TRBV11-2 and TRBJ2-2; the D gene is possibly TRBD2 (5 bases). CDR1 SGHAT and CDR2 FQNNGV come from the germline V gene. The length of the CDR3 is 13 residues. The DNA of the CDR3 is TGTGCCAGCAGTTTAGATAGGACTGGGATGCTGTTTTTT. Protein product: CASSLDRTGMLFF.

J is TRBJ2-1 and V is TRBV6-2 or TRBV6-3, with 7 bases aligning to TRBD2. CDR1 is MNHEY, CDR2 SVGEGT, per germline. J lost 4 bases, V lost 7 bases, and 10 bases had no gene match. The CDR3 contains 15 residues. The CDR3 loop is CASTPVGLPYNEQFF. As DNA, the CDR3 is TGTGCCAGCACACCCGTGGGACTACCTTACAATGAGCAGTTCTTC.

The V and J genes are TRBV28 and TRBJ2-1, with 7 positions matching TRBD2. From germline, CDR1 is MDHEN and CDR2 SYDVKM. The J segment lost 2 bases and the V segment lost 6 bases, leaving 19 bases of the junction unmatched. The CDR3 contains 19 residues. CDR3 sequence (DNA): TGTGCCAGCAGCCCGTCCAGACTAGCAGGAGTTAGGGCCTACAATGAGCAGTTCTTC. It is translated as CASSPSRLAGVRAYNEQFF. Variable domain in full (rest from reference TRBV28 and TRBJ2-1): DVKVTQSSRYLVKRTGEKVFLECVQDMDHENMFWYRQDPGLGLRLIYFSYDVKMKEKGDIPEGYSVSREKKERFSLILESASTNQTSMYLCASSPSRLAGVRAYNEQFFGPGTRLTVL.

As to this clonotype: This likely comes from a read error, as the CDR3 has no conserved phenylalanine or tryptophan at its end. The chain recombines TRBV29-1 with TRBJ2-1, with 10 bases aligning to TRBD2. This CDR3 has 16 residues. Germline CDR1 reads SQVTM; CDR2 reads ANQGSEA. The CDR3 sequence is CSVETGTSVSYNEQFL. Here the CDR3 DNA reads TGCAGTGTTGAAACCGGGACTAGCGTTTCCTACAATGAGCAGTTCCTC.

This clonotype was seen a handful of times. A much larger clone lies one base from this, so it may be a read error. The conserved closing phenylalanine or tryptophan is absent in this CDR3, likely reflecting a read error. This chain connects TRBV7-8 to TRBJ2-1, with D perhaps TRBD1 or TRBD2 (5 bases each). This CDR3 has 16 residues. V was shortened by 5 bases and J by 10 bases, with 24 bases between the two germline ends. CDR1 is SGHVS and CDR2 is FQNEAQ in the germline V gene. The CDR3 sequence is CASSPTGTTFHREQFI. The CDR3 coding sequence is TGTGCCAGCAGCCCGACCGGGACCACATTCCATAGAGAGCAGTTCATC.

This clonotype was found once. The junction departs from the called germline gene at one end, perhaps through a read error. The chain couples TRBV5-6 to TRBJ1-5; D may be TRBD1 (5 bases). The CDR3 covers 15 residues. The germline V gene encodes CDR1 SGHDT and CDR2 YYEEEE. The CDR3 region is CASRRRGYSNQRQHF. CDR3 bases: TGTGCCAGCAGACGACGGGGGTATAGCAATCAGCGCCAGCACTTT.

This chain uses TRBV29-1 with TRBJ1-3, with 7 bases matching TRBD1. The germline V gene encodes CDR1 SQVTM and CDR2 ANQGSEA. V was clipped by 8 bases and J by 4 bases; unmatched bases: 8. This CDR3 has 13 amino acids. The CDR3 protein is CSLVDREGNTIYF. The CDR3 bases are TGCAGCCTTGTTGACAGGGAAGGAAACACCATATATTTT.